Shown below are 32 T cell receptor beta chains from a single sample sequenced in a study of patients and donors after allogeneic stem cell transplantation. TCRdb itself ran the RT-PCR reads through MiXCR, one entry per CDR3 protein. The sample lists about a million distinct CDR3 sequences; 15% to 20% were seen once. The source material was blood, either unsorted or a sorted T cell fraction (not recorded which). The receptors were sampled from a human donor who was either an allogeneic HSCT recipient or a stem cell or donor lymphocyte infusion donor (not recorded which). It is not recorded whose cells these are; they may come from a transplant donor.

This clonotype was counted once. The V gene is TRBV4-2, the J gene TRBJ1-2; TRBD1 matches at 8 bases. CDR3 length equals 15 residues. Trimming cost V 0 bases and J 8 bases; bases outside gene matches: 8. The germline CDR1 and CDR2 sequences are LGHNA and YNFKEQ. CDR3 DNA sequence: TGTGCCAGCAGCCAAGATTGGCCAGGGGGCTGGGGCTACACCTTC. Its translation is CASSQDWPGGWGYTF.

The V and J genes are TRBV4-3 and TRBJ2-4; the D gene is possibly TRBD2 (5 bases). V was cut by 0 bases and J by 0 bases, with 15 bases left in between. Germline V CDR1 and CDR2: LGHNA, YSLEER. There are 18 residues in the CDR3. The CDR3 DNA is TGCGCCAGCAGCCAAGATCCCGGTTTGGGAGAAGCCAAAAACATTCAGTACTTC. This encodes CASSQDPGLGEAKNIQYF.

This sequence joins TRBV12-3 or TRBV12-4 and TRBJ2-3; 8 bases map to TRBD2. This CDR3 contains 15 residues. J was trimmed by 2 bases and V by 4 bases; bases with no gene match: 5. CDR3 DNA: TGTGCCAGCAGTTCGACTAGCGTCTCCACAGATACGCAGTATTTT. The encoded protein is CASSSTSVSTDTQYF.

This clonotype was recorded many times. Written as DNA, the CDR3 is TGCGCCAGCATCATATCCCTAGGGGCGAACACTGAAGCTTTCTTT. The encoded protein is CASIISLGANTEAFF. The V call is TRBV4-1, the J call TRBJ1-1; a weak D match, TRBD1 (5 bases). V was cut by 7 bases and J by 1 base, with 16 bases left in between. The CDR3 spans 15 residues. Looked up from germline, CDR1 is MGHRA and CDR2 is YSYEKL.

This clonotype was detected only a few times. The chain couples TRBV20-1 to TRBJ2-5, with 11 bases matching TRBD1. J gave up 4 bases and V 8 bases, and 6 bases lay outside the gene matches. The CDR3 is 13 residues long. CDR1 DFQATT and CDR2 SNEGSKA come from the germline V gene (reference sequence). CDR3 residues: CSTGQGARETQYF. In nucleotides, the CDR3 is TGCAGTACAGGACAGGGGGCACGAGAGACCCAGTACTTC.

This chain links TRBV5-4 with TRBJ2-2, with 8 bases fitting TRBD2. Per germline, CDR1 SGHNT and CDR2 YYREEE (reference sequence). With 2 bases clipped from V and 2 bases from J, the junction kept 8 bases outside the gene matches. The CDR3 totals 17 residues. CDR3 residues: CASSFPERGPNTGELFF. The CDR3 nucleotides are TGTGCCAGCAGCTTCCCTGAGCGGGGGCCCAACACCGGGGAGCTGTTTTTT.

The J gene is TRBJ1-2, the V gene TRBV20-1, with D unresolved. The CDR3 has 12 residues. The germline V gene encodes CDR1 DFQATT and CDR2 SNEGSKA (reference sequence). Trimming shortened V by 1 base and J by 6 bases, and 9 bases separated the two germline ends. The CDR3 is CSARADVHGYTF. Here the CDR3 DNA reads TGCAGTGCTAGAGCCGACGTTCATGGCTACACCTTC.

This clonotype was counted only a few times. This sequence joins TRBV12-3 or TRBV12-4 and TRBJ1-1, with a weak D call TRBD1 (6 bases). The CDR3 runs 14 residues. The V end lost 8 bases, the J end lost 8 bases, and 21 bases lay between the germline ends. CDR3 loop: CASSAGARGQEAFF. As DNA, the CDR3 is TGTGCCAGCTCCGCAGGGGCGCGAGGTCAAGAAGCTTTCTTT.

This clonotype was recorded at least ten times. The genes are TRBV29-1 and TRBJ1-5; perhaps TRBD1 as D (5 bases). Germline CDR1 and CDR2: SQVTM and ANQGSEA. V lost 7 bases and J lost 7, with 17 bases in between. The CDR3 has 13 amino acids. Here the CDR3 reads CSAIGAEGQPQHF. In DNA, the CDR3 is TGCAGCGCAATCGGGGCAGAGGGACAGCCCCAGCATTTT.

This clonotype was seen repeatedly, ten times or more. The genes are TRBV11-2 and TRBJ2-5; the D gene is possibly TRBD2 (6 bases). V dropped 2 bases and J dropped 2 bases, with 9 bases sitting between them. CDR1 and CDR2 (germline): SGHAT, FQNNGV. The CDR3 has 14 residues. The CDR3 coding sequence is TGTGCCAGCAGCTTATGGGCGGGACAAGAGACCCAGTACTTC. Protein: CASSLWAGQETQYF.

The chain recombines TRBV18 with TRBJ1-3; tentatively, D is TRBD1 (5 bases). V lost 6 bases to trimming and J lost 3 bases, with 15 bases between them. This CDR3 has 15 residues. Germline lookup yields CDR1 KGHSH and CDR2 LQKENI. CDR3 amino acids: CASSSRDFGGNTIYF. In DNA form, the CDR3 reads TGTGCCAGCTCGTCACGGGACTTTGGTGGAAACACCATATATTTT.

CDR3 nucleotides: TGTGCCAGCACAAACGGGGGCAATGAAGCTTTCTTT. Protein sequence: CASTNGGNEAFF. The chain links TRBV12-3 or TRBV12-4 to TRBJ1-1, with D possibly matching TRBD1 (6 bases). Trimming took 7 bases from V and 7 from J, leaving 13 bases between them. The CDR3 extends over 12 amino acids.

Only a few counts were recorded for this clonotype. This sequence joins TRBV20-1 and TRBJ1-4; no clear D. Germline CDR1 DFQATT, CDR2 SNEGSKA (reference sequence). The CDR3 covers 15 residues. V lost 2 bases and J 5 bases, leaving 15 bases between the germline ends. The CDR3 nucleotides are TGCAGTGCTAGAAGTCCGGCCAACGAGAATGAAAAACTGTTTTTT. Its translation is CSARSPANENEKLFF.

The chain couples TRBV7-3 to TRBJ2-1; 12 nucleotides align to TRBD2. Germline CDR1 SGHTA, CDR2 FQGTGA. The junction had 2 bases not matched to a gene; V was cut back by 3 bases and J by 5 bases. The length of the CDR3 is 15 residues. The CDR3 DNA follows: TGTGCCAGCAGCTTCCGACTAGCGGGAGACAATGAGCAGTTCTTC. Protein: CASSFRLAGDNEQFF.

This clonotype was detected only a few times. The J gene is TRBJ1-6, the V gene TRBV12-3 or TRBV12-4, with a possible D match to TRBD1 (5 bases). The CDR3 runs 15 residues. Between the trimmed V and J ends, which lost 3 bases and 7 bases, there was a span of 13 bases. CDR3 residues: CASSFGGVENSPLHF. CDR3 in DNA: TGTGCCAGCAGTTTTGGAGGGGTGGAGAATTCACCCCTCCACTTT.

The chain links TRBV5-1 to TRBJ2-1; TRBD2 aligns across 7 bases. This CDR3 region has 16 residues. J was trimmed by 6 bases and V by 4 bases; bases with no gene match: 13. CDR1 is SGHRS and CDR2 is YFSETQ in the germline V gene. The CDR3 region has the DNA TGCGCCAGCAGCCCGGCCGCGGGGGTGATGATCAATGAGCAGTTCTTC. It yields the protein CASSPAAGVMINEQFF. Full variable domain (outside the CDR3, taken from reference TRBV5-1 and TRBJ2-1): KAGVTQTPRYLIKTRGQQVTLSCSPISGHRSVSWYQQTPGQGLQFLFEYFSETQRNKGNFPGRFSGRQFSNSRSEMNVSTLELGDSALYLCASSPAAGVMINEQFFGPGTRLTVL.

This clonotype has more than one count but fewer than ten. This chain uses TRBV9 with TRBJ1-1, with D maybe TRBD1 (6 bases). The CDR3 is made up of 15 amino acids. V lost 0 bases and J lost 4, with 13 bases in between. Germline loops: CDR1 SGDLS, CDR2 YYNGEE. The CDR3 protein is CASSVDGTRATEAFF. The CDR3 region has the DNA TGTGCCAGCAGCGTAGATGGGACAAGGGCCACTGAAGCTTTCTTT.

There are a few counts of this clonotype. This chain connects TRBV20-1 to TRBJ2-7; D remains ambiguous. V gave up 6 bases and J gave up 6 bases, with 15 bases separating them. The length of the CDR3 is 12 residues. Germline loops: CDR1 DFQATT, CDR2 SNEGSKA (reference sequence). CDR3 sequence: CSASQAPSEQYF. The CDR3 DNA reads TGCAGTGCCTCCCAAGCCCCTAGCGAGCAGTACTTC.

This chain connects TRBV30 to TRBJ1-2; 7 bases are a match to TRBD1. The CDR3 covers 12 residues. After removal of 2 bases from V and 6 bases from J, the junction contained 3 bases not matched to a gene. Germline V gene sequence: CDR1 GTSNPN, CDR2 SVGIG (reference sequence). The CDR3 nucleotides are TGTGCCTGGAGTACAGGGGAACATGGCTACACCTTC. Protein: CAWSTGEHGYTF.

In nucleotides, the CDR3 is TGCAGTGCTAGAGATTCGACAGATCCCCCCTACGAGCAGTACTTC. It yields the protein CSARDSTDPPYEQYF. The chain uses TRBV20-1 and TRBJ2-7, with D maybe TRBD1 (5 bases). The V gene's germline CDR1 is DFQATT and CDR2 SNEGSKA (reference sequence). This CDR3 comprises 15 residues. V lost 0 bases and J 2 bases, leaving 14 bases between the germline ends.

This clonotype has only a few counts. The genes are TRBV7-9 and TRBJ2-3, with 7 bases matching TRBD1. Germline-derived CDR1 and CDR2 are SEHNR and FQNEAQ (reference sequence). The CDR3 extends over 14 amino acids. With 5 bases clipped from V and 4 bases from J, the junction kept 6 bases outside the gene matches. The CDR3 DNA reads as TGTGCCAGCAGCACCTCGGACAGGCCAGATACGCAGTATTTT. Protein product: CASSTSDRPDTQYF.

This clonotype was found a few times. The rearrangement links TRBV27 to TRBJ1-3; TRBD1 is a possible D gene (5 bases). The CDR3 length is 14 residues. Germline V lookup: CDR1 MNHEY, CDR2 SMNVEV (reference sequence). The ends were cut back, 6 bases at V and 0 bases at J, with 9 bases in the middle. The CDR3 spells CASRTTDSGNTIYF. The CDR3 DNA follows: TGTGCCAGCAGGACGACAGACTCTGGAAACACCATATATTTT.

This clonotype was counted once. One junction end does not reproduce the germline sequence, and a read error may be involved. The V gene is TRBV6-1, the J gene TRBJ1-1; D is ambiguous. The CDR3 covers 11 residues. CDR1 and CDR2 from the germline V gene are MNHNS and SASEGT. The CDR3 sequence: CASSVMGPLGF. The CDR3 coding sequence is TGTGCCAGCAGTGTAATGGGTCCGCTTGGCTTT.

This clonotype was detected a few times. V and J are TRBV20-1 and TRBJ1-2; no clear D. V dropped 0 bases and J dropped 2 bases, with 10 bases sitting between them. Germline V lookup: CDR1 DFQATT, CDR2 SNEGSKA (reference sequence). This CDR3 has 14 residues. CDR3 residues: CSARDVDHNYGYTF. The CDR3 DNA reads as TGCAGTGCTAGAGATGTAGACCACAACTATGGCTACACCTTC.

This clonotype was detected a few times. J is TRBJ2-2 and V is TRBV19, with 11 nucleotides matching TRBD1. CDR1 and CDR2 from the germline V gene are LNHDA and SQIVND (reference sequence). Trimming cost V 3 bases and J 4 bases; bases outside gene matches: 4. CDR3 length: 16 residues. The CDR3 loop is CASSMKGTGGTGELFF. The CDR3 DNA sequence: TGTGCCAGTAGTATGAAAGGGACAGGGGGCACCGGGGAGCTGTTTTTT.

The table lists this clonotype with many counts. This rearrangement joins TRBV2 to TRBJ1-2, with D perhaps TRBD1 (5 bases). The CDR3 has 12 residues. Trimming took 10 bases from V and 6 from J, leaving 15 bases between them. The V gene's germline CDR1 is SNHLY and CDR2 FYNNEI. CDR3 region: CATSGQGDGYTF. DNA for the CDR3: TGTGCCACTAGCGGACAAGGAGATGGCTACACCTTC.

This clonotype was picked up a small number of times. CDR3 region: CASSLGGGPRSNQPQHF. The DNA for the CDR3 is TGTGCCAGCAGCTTAGGTGGTGGACCTCGTAGCAATCAGCCCCAGCATTTT. V and J are TRBV7-9 and TRBJ1-5, with no clear D. V was trimmed by 1 base and J by 0 bases, leaving 13 bases between them. The CDR3 runs to 17 residues. Germline assignment: CDR1 SEHNR and CDR2 FQNEAQ (reference sequence).

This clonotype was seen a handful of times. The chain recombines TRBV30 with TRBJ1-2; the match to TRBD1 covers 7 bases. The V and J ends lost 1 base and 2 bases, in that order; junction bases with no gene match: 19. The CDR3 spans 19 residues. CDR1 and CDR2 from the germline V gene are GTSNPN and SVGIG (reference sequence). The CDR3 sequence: CAWSGGRAGQTWFNYGYTF. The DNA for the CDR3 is TGTGCCTGGAGTGGGGGCCGGGCGGGACAGACCTGGTTCAACTATGGCTACACCTTC. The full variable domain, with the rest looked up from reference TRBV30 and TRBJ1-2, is SQTIHQWPATLVQPVGSPLSLECTVEGTSNPNLYWYRQAAGRGLQLLFYSVGIGQISSEVPQNLSASRPQDRQFILSSKKLLLSDSGFYLCAWSGGRAGQTWFNYGYTFGSGTRLTVV.

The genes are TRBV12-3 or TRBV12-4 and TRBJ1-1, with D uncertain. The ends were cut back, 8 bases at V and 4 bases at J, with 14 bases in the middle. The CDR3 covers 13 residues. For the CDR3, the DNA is TGTGCCAGCGTATCGCGAACGGGCACTGAAGCTTTCTTT. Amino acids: CASVSRTGTEAFF.

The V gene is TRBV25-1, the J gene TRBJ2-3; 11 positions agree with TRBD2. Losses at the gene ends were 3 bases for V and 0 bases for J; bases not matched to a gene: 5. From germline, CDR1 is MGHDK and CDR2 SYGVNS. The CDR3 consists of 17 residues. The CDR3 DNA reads TGTGCCAGCAGTGAGGGGGGACTAGCGGTTAGCACAGATACGCAGTATTTT. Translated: CASSEGGLAVSTDTQYF.

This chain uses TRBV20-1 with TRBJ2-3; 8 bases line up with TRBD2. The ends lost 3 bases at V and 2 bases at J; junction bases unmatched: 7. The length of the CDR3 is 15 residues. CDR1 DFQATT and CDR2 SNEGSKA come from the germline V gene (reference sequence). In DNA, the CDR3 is TGCAGTGCTAGTGCTCGGGAGGGCCCCACAGATACGCAGTATTTT. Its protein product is CSASAREGPTDTQYF.

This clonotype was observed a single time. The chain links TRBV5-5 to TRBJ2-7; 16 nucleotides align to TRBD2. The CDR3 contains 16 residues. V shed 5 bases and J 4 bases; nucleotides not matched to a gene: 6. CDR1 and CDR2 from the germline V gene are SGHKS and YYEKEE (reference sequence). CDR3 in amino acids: CASRPGLAGGVYEQYF. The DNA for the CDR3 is TGTGCCAGCAGGCCGGGACTAGCGGGAGGGGTGTACGAGCAGTACTTC.